The 5 T cell receptor beta chains below were found in one sample sequenced in a study of PD-1 blockade in classical Hodgkin lymphoma. Only in-frame clones appear in the TCRdb table, and some are missing; sequencing was by immunoSEQ multiplex PCR. The table has 25,000 to 40,000 clones, 72% seen once. The time point here: cycle 4 day 1 (C4D1), after around six weeks of nivolumab. Each of the patients experienced relapse following autologous stem cell transplantation, and their brentuximab vedotin exposure differed. The sample in question was peripheral blood mononuclear cells (PBMCs), obtained before the fourth cycle of nivolumab. These receptors all stem from a human donor with classical Hodgkin lymphoma.

This clone came up a few times. The chain is built from TRBV9 and TRBJ2-1; D remains ambiguous. The CDR3 contains 13 residues. V was pared by 4 bases and J by 6 bases, with 11 bases between. Germline V gene data show CDR1 as SGDLS and CDR2 as YYNGEE. CDR3 bases: TGTGCCAGCAGCCCCCAACGCCCCAATGAGCAGTTCTTC. Its translation: CASSPQRPNEQFF.

Only one count was recorded for this clone. The V gene is TRBV4-3, the J gene TRBJ1-2; D is ambiguous. The germline V gene encodes CDR1 LGHNA and CDR2 YSLEER. Trimming stripped 3 bases from V and 5 bases from J, with 7 bases between. The CDR3 loop spans 12 amino acids. CDR3 nucleotides: TGCGCCAGCAGCCAGGTCGGGTATGGCTACACCTTC. Encoded protein: CASSQVGYGYTF.

V and J are TRBV18 and TRBJ2-7, with 7 bases aligning to TRBD1. The germline CDR1 and CDR2 sequences are KGHSH and LQKENI. The V and J ends lost 3 bases and 5 bases, in that order; junction bases with no gene match: 10. The CDR3 is 15 amino acids. CDR3 coding DNA: TGTGCCAGCTCACCGCGACAGGGAAAATTCGACGAGCAGTACTTC. Amino acid sequence: CASSPRQGKFDEQYF.

This chain links TRBV29-1 with TRBJ2-5; D is perhaps TRBD1 or TRBD2 (5 bases each). Trimming cost V 7 bases and J 5 bases, with 14 bases left between them. This CDR3 has 12 residues. In germline, CDR1 is SQVTM, CDR2 ANQGSEA. The CDR3 protein is CSGLRDGETQYF. Written as DNA, the CDR3 is TGCAGCGGCCTCCGGGACGGGGAGACCCAGTACTTC.

This chain joins TRBV11-2 and TRBJ2-7; 8 bases agree with TRBD2. Germline trimming cut 5 bases from V and 2 bases from J; bases unmatched to any gene: 8. Germline lookup yields CDR1 SGHAT and CDR2 FQNNGV. This CDR3 comprises 15 residues. The CDR3 bases are TGTGCCAGCAGCCCATTAGCGGGGCTCGCCTACGAGCAGTACTTC. Protein: CASSPLAGLAYEQYF.